The rows below give T cell receptor beta chains drawn from one sample of a study of cytomegalovirus exposure and HLA in healthy donors. Sequenced by immunoSEQ multiplex PCR; TCRdb stores in-frame clones only, minus some. This table has around 210,000 clones, roughly 77% appearing once. Input material: PBMCs. All receptors derive from a male donor in good health and CMV-seropositive. CDR3s include the opening cysteine and the closing phenylalanine or tryptophan. Each record gives: D gene, J gene, clone size, V gene, CDR3 protein, CDR3 DNA. A D gene is named only where the DNA matches it firmly. Only some rows state a clone size, as once, few, many or a class for expanded clones.

-	TRBJ2-3	-	TRBV21-1	CASSKNVTGITDTQYF	TGTGCCAGCAGCAAAAACGTTACAGGAATAACAGATACGCAGTATTTT
TRBD1	TRBJ2-2	-	TRBV4-3	CASSRRRTGNTGELFF	TGCGCCAGCAGCCGCAGAAGGACAGGGAACACCGGGGAGCTGTTTTTT
TRBD1	TRBJ2-1	-	TRBV7-9	CASSFPGQAYNEQFF	TGTGCCAGCAGCTTCCCGGGACAGGCTTACAATGAGCAGTTCTTC
-	TRBJ2-3	-	TRBV30	CAWSVSADTQYF	TGTGCCTGGAGCGTCTCGGCAGATACGCAGTATTTT
TRBD1	TRBJ2-1	-	TRBV19	CASSTGQGGRYNEQFF	TGTGCCAGTAGTACGGGACAGGGGGGAAGGTACAATGAGCAGTTCTTC
-	TRBJ1-2	-	TRBV12-2	CASRFSLETRGPNYGYTF	TGTGCAAGTCGCTTCAGTTTAGAGACCAGGGGACCTAACTATGGCTACACCTTC
-	TRBJ2-7	-	TRBV15	CATSRGVAETYEQYF	TGTGCCACCAGCAGAGGCGTAGCGGAGACCTACGAGCAGTACTTC
TRBD2	TRBJ2-3	few	TRBV7-2	CASSAGLAGTDTQYF	TGTGCCAGCAGCGCCGGACTAGCGGGGACAGATACGCAGTATTTT
-	TRBJ1-2	-	TRBV28	CASIHREGIYGYTF	TGTGCCAGCATTCACAGGGAGGGGATCTATGGCTACACCTTC
-	TRBJ1-1	-	TRBV7-2	CASSLAPQGNTEAFF	TGTGCCAGCAGCTTAGCCCCGCAGGGGAACACTGAAGCTTTCTTT
-	TRBJ2-1	-	TRBV19	CASSIYPGVVYNEQFF	TGTGCCAGTAGTATATACCCGGGAGTAGTATACAATGAGCAGTTCTTC
TRBD1	TRBJ2-7	-	TRBV27	CASRDRGGLRNEQYF	TGTGCCAGCAGGGACAGGGGTGGGCTTCGGAACGAGCAGTACTTC
-	TRBJ2-7	-	TRBV28	CASSQYEQYF	TGTGCCAGCAGTCAATACGAGCAGTACTTC
-	TRBJ2-3	-	TRBV9	CASSAGGAISTDTQYF	TGTGCCAGCAGCGCTGGGGGGGCAATTAGCACAGATACGCAGTATTTT
-	TRBJ2-6	-	TRBV19	CASSITRRSGANVLTF	TGTGCCAGTAGTATTACCCGGAGGTCTGGGGCCAACGTCCTGACTTTC
TRBD2	TRBJ2-1	-	TRBV19	CASKSSGTSYNEQFF	TGTGCCAGTAAATCTAGCGGAACCTCCTACAATGAGCAGTTCTTC
TRBD2	TRBJ2-1	-	TRBV5-4	CASSPREGYSYNEQFF	TGTGCCAGCAGCCCGAGGGAGGGCTATTCCTACAATGAGCAGTTCTTC
TRBD1	TRBJ1-5	-	TRBV19	CASTPGQLNNQPQHF	TGTGCCAGTACCCCGGGACAGCTAAACAATCAGCCCCAGCATTTT